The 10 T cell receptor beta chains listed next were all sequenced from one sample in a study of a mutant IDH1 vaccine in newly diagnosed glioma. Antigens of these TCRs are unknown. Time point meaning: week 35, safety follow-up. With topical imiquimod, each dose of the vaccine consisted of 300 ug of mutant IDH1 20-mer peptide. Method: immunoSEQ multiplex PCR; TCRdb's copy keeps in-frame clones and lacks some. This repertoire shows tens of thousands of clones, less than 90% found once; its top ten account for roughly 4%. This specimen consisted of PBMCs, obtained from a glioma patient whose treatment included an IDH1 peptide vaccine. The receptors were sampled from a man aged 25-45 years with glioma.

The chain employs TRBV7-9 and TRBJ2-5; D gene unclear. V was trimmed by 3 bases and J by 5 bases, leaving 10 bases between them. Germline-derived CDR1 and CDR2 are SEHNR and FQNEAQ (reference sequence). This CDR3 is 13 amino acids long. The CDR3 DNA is TGTGCCAGCAGCTTGGAAGATTATGAGACCCAGTACTTC. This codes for CASSLEDYETQYF.

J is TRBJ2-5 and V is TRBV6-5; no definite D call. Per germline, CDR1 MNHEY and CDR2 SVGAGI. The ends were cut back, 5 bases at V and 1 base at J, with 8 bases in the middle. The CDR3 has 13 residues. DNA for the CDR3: TGTGCCAGCAGTCCGACTCCCCAAGAGACCCAGTACTTC. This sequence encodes CASSPTPQETQYF.

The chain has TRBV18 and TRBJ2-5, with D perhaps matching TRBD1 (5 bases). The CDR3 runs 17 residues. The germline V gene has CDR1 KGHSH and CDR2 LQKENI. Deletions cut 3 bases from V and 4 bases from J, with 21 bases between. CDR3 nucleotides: TGTGCCAGCTCACCTCCCGAACGGCGACAGCCGGGAGAGACCCAGTACTTC. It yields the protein CASSPPERRQPGETQYF.

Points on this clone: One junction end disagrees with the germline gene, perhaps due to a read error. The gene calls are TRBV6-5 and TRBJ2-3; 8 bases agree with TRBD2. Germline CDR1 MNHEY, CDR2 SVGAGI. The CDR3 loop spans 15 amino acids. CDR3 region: CAISAGLDPTDTQYF. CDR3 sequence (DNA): TGTGCCATCAGTGCGGGACTAGACCCCACAGATACGCAGTATTTT.

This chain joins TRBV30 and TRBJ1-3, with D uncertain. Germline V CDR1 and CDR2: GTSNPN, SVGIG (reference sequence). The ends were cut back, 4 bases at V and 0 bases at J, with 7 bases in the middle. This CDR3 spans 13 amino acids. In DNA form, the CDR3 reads TGTGCCTGGATGCGAGGCTCTGGAAACACCATATATTTT. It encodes CAWMRGSGNTIYF.

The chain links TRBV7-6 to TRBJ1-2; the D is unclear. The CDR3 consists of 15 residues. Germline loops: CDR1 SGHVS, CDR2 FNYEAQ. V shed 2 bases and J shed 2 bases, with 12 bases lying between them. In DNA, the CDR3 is TGTGCCAGCAGCTTATCTGAGGCGCCAAACTATGGCTACACCTTC. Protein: CASSLSEAPNYGYTF.

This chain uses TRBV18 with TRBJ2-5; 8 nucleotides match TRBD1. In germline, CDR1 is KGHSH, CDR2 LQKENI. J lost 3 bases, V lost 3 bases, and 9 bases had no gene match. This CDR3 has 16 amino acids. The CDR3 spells CASSPSLGQGKETQYF. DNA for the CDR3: TGTGCCAGCTCACCGTCGCTCGGACAGGGTAAAGAGACCCAGTACTTC. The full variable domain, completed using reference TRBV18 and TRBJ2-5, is NAGVMQNPRHLVRRRGQEARLRCSPMKGHSHVYWYRQLPEEGLKFMVYLQKENIIDESGMPKERFSAEFPKEGPSILRIQQVVRGDSAAYFCASSPSLGQGKETQYFGPGTRLLVL.

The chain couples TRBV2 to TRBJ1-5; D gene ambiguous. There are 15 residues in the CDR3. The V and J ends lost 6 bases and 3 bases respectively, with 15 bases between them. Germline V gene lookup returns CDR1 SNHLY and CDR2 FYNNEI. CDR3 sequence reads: CASRDKMRLNQPQHF. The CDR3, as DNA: TGTGCCAGCAGAGATAAGATGAGGCTCAATCAGCCCCAGCATTTT.

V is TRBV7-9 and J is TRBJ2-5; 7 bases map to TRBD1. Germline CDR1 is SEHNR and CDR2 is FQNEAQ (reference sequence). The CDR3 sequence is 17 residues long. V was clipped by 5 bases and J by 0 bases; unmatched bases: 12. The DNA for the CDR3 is TGTGCCAGCAGCCCGGGACAGCGAGCTTTAAACCAAGAGACCCAGTACTTC. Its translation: CASSPGQRALNQETQYF.

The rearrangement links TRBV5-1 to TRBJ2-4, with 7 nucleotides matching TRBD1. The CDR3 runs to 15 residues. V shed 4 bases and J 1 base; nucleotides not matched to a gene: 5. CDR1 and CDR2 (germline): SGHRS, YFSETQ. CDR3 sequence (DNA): TGCGCCAGCAGCACCTCGGGACAGGCCAAAAACATTCAGTACTTC. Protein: CASSTSGQAKNIQYF.